This passage covers 16 T cell receptor beta chains from one sample sequenced in a study of T-cell memory formation after mild COVID-19. TCRdb re-derived calls from the 5' RACE reads in MiXCR, one entry per CDR3 protein. The sample contains 250,000 to 300,000 distinct CDR3 sequences, about 17% of which appear only once. What was sequenced was PBMCs or a T cell subset sorted from them (not recorded which). Receptor source: a man aged 18 to 29 who had mild COVID-19 (a few samples of this study predate the infection). Cell type and time point are not known.

The table lists this clonotype with a few counts. The chain is built from TRBV20-1 and TRBJ1-3; D is uncertain. Germline CDR1 reads DFQATT; CDR2 reads SNEGSKA (reference sequence). This CDR3 is built from 14 residues. V was shortened by 0 bases and J by 0 bases, with 6 bases between the two germline ends. The CDR3 loop is CSARDASSGNTIYF. DNA of the CDR3: TGCAGTGCTAGAGATGCAAGCTCTGGAAACACCATATATTTT.

This clonotype showed up many times. The rearrangement joins TRBV7-2 to TRBJ1-1; TRBD1 matches at 10 bases. CDR3 length: 18 residues. Trimming removed 5 bases from V and 1 base from J; junction bases left unmatched: 13. The germline gives CDR1 SGHTA, CDR2 FQGNSA. The CDR3, as DNA: TGTGCCAGCAGCCCATTAGTGGGGACAGGGGTTACGAACACTGAAGCTTTCTTT. Translating it yields CASSPLVGTGVTNTEAFF. The variable domain in full, with the rest retrieved from reference TRBV7-2 and TRBJ1-1, is GAGVSQSPSNKVTEKGKDVELRCDPISGHTALYWYRQSLGQGLEFLIYFQGNSAPDKSGLPSDRFSAERTGGSVSTLTIQRTQQEDSAVYLCASSPLVGTGVTNTEAFFGQGTRLTVV.

This clonotype was seen only a few times. The rearrangement uses TRBV20-1 and TRBJ2-2; D gene uncertain. CDR3 length equals 14 residues. V gave up 0 bases and J gave up 1 base, with 6 bases separating them. CDR1 is DFQATT, CDR2 SNEGSKA, per germline (reference sequence). CDR3 residues: CSARDLRNTGELFF. The CDR3 region has the DNA TGCAGTGCTAGAGATCTCAGGAACACCGGGGAGCTGTTTTTT.

This clonotype has more than one count but fewer than ten. This rearrangement joins TRBV2 to TRBJ2-2; the D is unclear. The germline V gene encodes CDR1 SNHLY and CDR2 FYNNEI. Trimming took off 6 bases at V and 7 bases at J, with 3 bases between the two ends. CDR3 size: 10 residues. CDR3 loop: CASSGGELFF. CDR3 sequence (DNA): TGTGCCAGCAGCGGCGGGGAGCTGTTTTTT.

This clonotype was counted a single time. The V gene is TRBV12-3 or TRBV12-4, the J gene TRBJ2-2; TRBD1 matches at 9 bases. Germline trimming cut 5 bases from V and 4 bases from J; bases unmatched to any gene: 5. The CDR3 is 15 amino acids. The CDR3 here is CASSRTGGSTGELFF. DNA of the CDR3: TGTGCCAGCAGTCGCACAGGGGGCAGCACCGGGGAGCTGTTTTTT.

This clonotype was seen a few times. The chain is built from TRBV29-1 and TRBJ1-1; TRBD1 might be the D (6 bases). V was trimmed by 4 bases and J by 4 bases, leaving 10 bases between them. The CDR3 sequence is 12 residues long. Germline loops: CDR1 SQVTM, CDR2 ANQGSEA. This CDR3 is CSVAPGATEAFF. The CDR3 nucleotides read TGCAGCGTTGCCCCGGGGGCCACTGAAGCTTTCTTT.

This rearrangement joins TRBV20-1 to TRBJ2-7; D gene unclear. The CDR3 is 14 residues long. The V end was cut by 0 bases, the J end by 0 bases, with 9 bases between. Per the germline V gene, CDR1 is DFQATT and CDR2 is SNEGSKA (reference sequence). The DNA for the CDR3 is TGCAGTGCTAGAGATAACCTAGACTCCTACGAGCAGTACTTC. Translating it yields CSARDNLDSYEQYF.

The V and J genes are TRBV9 and TRBJ2-3, with D possibly called TRBD1 or TRBD2 (5 bases each). The CDR3 consists of 18 residues. Trimming took 0 bases from V and 2 from J, leaving 19 bases between them. Germline CDR1 reads SGDLS; CDR2 reads YYNGEE. CDR3 loop: CASSVAHFPGPNTDTQYF. The CDR3 DNA sequence: TGTGCCAGCAGCGTAGCCCATTTCCCGGGACCGAACACAGATACGCAGTATTTT.

The chain links TRBV7-9 to TRBJ2-5; D is uncertain. CDR3 length: 15 residues. Germline assignment: CDR1 SEHNR and CDR2 FQNEAQ (reference sequence). The V and J ends lost 2 bases and 2 bases respectively, with 12 bases between them. CDR3 in DNA: TGTGCCAGCAGCTTACCAGTCGGAATACAAGAGACCCAGTACTTC. This translates into CASSLPVGIQETQYF.

V gene TRBV4-3 combines with J gene TRBJ2-3, with D possibly TRBD2 on 7 matching bases. Germline V CDR1 and CDR2: LGHNA, YSLEER. Trimming left V 0 bases short and J 6 bases short, with 22 bases between. The CDR3 runs 18 residues. The CDR3 reads CASSQDGGGAGSGDTQYF. The CDR3 nucleotides are TGCGCCAGCAGCCAAGATGGTGGGGGGGCCGGTTCGGGCGATACGCAGTATTTT.

In DNA, the CDR3 is TGTGCCAGCAGTTCCCGACGAGATTACGAGCAGTACTTC. This codes for CASSSRRDYEQYF. The chain links TRBV6-5 to TRBJ2-7; D is unresolved. The V gene's germline CDR1 is MNHEY and CDR2 SVGAGI. The CDR3 covers 13 residues. Trimming stripped 4 bases from V and 4 bases from J, with 11 bases between.

This clonotype has at least ten counts. The rearrangement links TRBV15 to TRBJ2-1; D gene ambiguous. This CDR3 has 15 residues. Trimming removed 1 base from V and 4 bases from J, with 11 bases in between. Germline CDR1 is LNHNV and CDR2 is YYDKDF (reference sequence). The CDR3 region is CATSRAITGYNEQFF. In nucleotides, the CDR3 is TGTGCCACCAGCAGAGCCATAACGGGTTACAATGAGCAGTTCTTC.

This chain joins TRBV9 and TRBJ1-1; D gene ambiguous. Germline-derived CDR1 and CDR2 are SGDLS and YYNGEE. Trimming removed 4 bases from V and 7 bases from J, with 11 bases in between. CDR3 size: 12 residues. The CDR3 sequence is CASSRPDREAFF. Written as DNA, the CDR3 is TGTGCCAGCAGCAGGCCAGATCGTGAAGCTTTCTTT.

This sequence joins TRBV7-9 and TRBJ1-6; possibly TRBD1 for D (5 bases). Germline-derived CDR1 and CDR2 are SEHNR and FQNEAQ (reference sequence). This CDR3 contains 14 residues. V lost 0 bases, J lost 11 bases, and 11 bases lay in between. The CDR3 nucleotides read TGTGCCAGCAGCTTAGCGGGGCGTCCCCCACCCCTCCACTTT. It codes for CASSLAGRPPPLHF. Full variable domain (outside the CDR3, taken from reference TRBV7-9 and TRBJ1-6): DTGVSQNPRHKITKRGQNVTFRCDPISEHNRLYWYRQTLGQGPEFLTYFQNEAQLEKSRLLSDRFSAERPKGSFSTLEIQRTEQGDSAMYLCASSLAGRPPPLHFGNGTRLTVT.

This clonotype was counted a few times. The chain recombines TRBV18 with TRBJ2-5; the D is unclear. The CDR3 is made up of 16 amino acids. The ends were cut back, 3 bases at V and 5 bases at J, with 19 bases in the middle. Germline V gene sequence: CDR1 KGHSH, CDR2 LQKENI. In DNA, the CDR3 is TGTGCCAGCTCACCGCTCGAGGTGGGCGCCGGGGAGACCCAGTACTTC. This encodes CASSPLEVGAGETQYF.

The rearrangement joins TRBV4-1 to TRBJ2-5; TRBD2 matches 14 bases. V shed 5 bases and J 0 bases; nucleotides not matched to a gene: 11. CDR1 and CDR2 from the germline V gene are MGHRA and YSYEKL. CDR3 length: 19 residues. The CDR3 here is CASSSGTSGGRGYQETQYF. The CDR3 DNA reads as TGCGCCAGCAGCTCCGGGACTAGCGGGGGAAGGGGGTACCAAGAGACCCAGTACTTC.